Listed here are 10 T cell receptor beta chains from one sample, sequenced in a study of cytomegalovirus exposure and HLA in healthy donors. PCR was performed using 60 Vbeta and 13 Jbeta primers. Measured with immunoSEQ multiplex PCR; TCRdb has only the in-frame clones, and not every one. The profile shows 95,000 to 150,000 clones, more than 60% of them singletons. Sequenced material: PBMCs. The receptors derive from a woman in her fifties or sixties in good health and CMV-seropositive.

The chain recombines TRBV2 with TRBJ2-1; 8 bases map to TRBD2. The CDR3 runs to 14 residues. Germline V gives CDR1 SNHLY, CDR2 FYNNEI. The trim removed 6 bases at V and 8 bases at J, leaving 9 bases unmatched. CDR3 amino acids: CASRRNGGAHEQFF. The CDR3 DNA sequence: TGTGCCAGCAGGCGGAACGGGGGGGCTCATGAGCAGTTCTTC.

This clone was observed a handful of times. CDR3 loop: CASSYDRNYGYTF. CDR3 nucleotide sequence: TGTGCCAGCAGTTACGACAGGAACTATGGCTACACCTTC. The chain joins TRBV6-5 to TRBJ1-2; tentative D call: TRBD1 (6 bases). The CDR3 runs 13 residues. The germline V gene has CDR1 MNHEY and CDR2 SVGAGI. Trimming removed 2 bases from V and 2 bases from J, with 6 bases in between.

The rearrangement joins TRBV29-1 to TRBJ2-7; 8 bases are shared with TRBD2. The CDR3 spans 13 residues. V lost 7 bases, J lost 2 bases, and 7 bases stayed unmatched. Germline V gives CDR1 SQVTM, CDR2 ANQGSEA. CDR3 amino acids: CSARAGDTYEQYF. The CDR3 region has the DNA TGCAGCGCCCGAGCGGGAGACACCTACGAGCAGTACTTC.

CDR3 protein: CAISRDSEKKYF. Here the CDR3 DNA reads TGTGCCATCAGCAGGGACAGCGAAAAGAAGTATTTT. This rearrangement joins TRBV10-3 to TRBJ2-3; 7 bases line up with TRBD1. This CDR3 comprises 12 residues. The V and J ends lost 6 bases and 13 bases, in that order; junction bases with no gene match: 10. Germline CDR1 and CDR2: ENHRY and SYGVKD.

This clone was found once. The chain carries TRBV27 and TRBJ2-7; 8 positions agree with TRBD2. The V gene end was trimmed by 5 bases and the J gene end by 2 bases; junction bases not matched to a gene: 2. The length of the CDR3 is 13 residues. Germline CDR1 is MNHEY and CDR2 is SMNVEV (reference sequence). The CDR3 loop is CASSRGGPYEQYF. The CDR3 nucleotides are TGTGCCAGCAGTCGGGGGGGCCCCTACGAGCAGTACTTC.

This clone has just one count. This chain joins TRBV13 and TRBJ2-1, with 9 bases aligning to TRBD2. The V gene end was trimmed by 5 bases and the J gene end by 4 bases; junction bases not matched to a gene: 18. The CDR3 contains 19 residues. Germline lookup yields CDR1 PRHDT and CDR2 FYEKMQ (reference sequence). In DNA, the CDR3 is TGTGCCAGCAGCCCGGTAGGTGTCGGCGGGGGGGAAGAGTACAATGAGCAGTTCTTC. Protein: CASSPVGVGGGEEYNEQFF.

This chain joins TRBV11-3 and TRBJ1-2; 8 bases are shared with TRBD1. This CDR3 region has 14 residues. After removal of 0 bases from V and 7 bases from J, the junction contained 4 bases not matched to a gene. Germline lookup yields CDR1 SGHNT and CDR2 YENEEA. DNA for the CDR3: TGTGCCAGCAGCTTAGATCAGGGGGCCGGTGGCTACACCTTC. Translation gives CASSLDQGAGGYTF.

This clone is medium-sized by share. This chain uses TRBV27 with TRBJ2-7; D unclear. The V gene lost 2 bases and the J gene lost 3 bases, with 20 bases spanning the gap. The V gene's germline CDR1 is MNHEY and CDR2 SMNVEV (reference sequence). This CDR3 has 17 residues. CDR3 sequence (DNA): TGTGCCAGCAGTTTACGGAAGAAGGCGGTTACCTACTACGAGCAGTACTTC. Encoded protein: CASSLRKKAVTYYEQYF.

The gene calls are TRBV7-2 and TRBJ2-1; 8 nucleotides line up with TRBD1. The CDR3 totals 17 residues. V was pared by 0 bases and J by 12 bases, with 16 bases of the junction left unmatched. Germline V gene sequence: CDR1 SGHTA, CDR2 FQGNSA. The CDR3 loop is CASSLAAGQGPSAGQFF. The CDR3, as DNA: TGTGCCAGCAGCTTAGCCGCTGGACAGGGCCCGAGTGCGGGGCAGTTCTTC.

This chain uses TRBV6-5 with TRBJ1-2; 9 positions agree with TRBD1. Germline-derived CDR1 and CDR2 are MNHEY and SVGAGI. V lost 6 bases, J lost 6 bases, and 11 bases stayed unmatched. This CDR3 comprises 15 residues. The CDR3 DNA sequence: TGTGCCAGCAGAGACGAGGGACAGGGAGTCAATGGCTACACCTTC. This gives the protein CASRDEGQGVNGYTF.